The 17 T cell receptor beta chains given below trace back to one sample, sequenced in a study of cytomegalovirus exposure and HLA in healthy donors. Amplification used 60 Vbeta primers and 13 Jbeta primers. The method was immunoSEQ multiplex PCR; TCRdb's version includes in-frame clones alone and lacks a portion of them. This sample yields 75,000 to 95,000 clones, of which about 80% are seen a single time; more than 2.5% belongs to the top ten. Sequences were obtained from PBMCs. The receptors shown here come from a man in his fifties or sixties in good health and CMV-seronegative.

In DNA form, the CDR3 reads TGTGCCAGCAGTAGCAGGGGGCATTCCTACGAGCAGTACTTC. This gives the protein CASSSRGHSYEQYF. V is TRBV6-1 and J is TRBJ2-7, with 8 bases identical to TRBD1. The trim removed 5 bases at V and 1 base at J, leaving 4 bases unmatched. The CDR3 loop spans 14 amino acids. Looked up from germline, CDR1 is MNHNS and CDR2 is SASEGT.

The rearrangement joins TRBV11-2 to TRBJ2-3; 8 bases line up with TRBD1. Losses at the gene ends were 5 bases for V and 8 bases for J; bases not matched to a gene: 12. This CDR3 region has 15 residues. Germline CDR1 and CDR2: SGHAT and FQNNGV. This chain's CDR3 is CASSVLDAQGATQYF. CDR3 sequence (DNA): TGTGCCAGCAGCGTCCTCGACGCCCAGGGGGCTACGCAGTATTTT.

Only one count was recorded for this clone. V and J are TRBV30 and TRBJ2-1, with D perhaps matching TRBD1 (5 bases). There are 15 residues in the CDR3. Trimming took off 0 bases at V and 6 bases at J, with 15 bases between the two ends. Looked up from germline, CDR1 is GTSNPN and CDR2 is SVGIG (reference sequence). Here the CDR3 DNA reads TGTGCCTGGAGTGTACTGGGGCAGGGTTCCAATGAGCAGTTCTTC. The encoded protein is CAWSVLGQGSNEQFF.

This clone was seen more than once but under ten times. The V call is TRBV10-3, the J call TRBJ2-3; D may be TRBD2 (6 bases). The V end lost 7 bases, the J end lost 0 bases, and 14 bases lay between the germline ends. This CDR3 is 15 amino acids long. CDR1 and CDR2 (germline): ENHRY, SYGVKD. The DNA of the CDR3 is TGTGCCATCAACCCGGGACTCCTCAGCACAGATACGCAGTATTTT. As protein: CAINPGLLSTDTQYF.

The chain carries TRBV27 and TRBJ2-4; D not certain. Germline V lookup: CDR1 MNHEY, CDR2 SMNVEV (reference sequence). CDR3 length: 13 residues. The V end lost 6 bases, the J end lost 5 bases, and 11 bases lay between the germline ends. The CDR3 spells CASRRHTENIQYF. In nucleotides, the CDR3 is TGTGCCAGCAGACGACATACCGAAAACATTCAGTACTTC.

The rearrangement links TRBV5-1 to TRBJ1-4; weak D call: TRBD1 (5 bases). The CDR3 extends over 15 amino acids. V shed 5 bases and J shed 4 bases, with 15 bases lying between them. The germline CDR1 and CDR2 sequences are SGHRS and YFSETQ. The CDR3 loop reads CASRPLGGSNEKLFF. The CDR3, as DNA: TGCGCCAGCAGACCCCTGGGGGGTAGTAATGAAAAACTGTTTTTT.

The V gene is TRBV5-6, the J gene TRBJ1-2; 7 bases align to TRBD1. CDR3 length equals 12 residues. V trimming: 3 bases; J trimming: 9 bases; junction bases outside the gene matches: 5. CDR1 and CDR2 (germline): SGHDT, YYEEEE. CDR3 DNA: TGTGCCAGCAGCTCAGACAGGGAGCGCTACACCTTC. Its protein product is CASSSDRERYTF.

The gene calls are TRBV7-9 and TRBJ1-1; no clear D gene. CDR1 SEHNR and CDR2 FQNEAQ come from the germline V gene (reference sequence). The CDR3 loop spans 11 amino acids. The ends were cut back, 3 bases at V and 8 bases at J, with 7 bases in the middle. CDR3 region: CASSFTNEAFF. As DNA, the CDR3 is TGTGCCAGCAGCTTTACAAACGAAGCTTTCTTT.

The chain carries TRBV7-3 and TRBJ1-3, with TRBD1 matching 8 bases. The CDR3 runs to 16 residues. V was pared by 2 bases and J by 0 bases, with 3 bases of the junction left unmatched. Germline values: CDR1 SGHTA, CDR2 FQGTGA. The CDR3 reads CASSLGDRSSGNTIYF. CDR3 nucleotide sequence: TGTGCCAGCAGCTTAGGGGACAGGAGCTCTGGAAACACCATATATTTT.

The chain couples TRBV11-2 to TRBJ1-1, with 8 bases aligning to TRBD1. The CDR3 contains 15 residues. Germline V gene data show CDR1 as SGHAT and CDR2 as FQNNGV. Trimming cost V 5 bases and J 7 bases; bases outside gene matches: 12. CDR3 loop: CASSVHRQGSREAFF. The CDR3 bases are TGTGCCAGCAGCGTCCACAGACAGGGGTCGCGTGAAGCTTTCTTT.

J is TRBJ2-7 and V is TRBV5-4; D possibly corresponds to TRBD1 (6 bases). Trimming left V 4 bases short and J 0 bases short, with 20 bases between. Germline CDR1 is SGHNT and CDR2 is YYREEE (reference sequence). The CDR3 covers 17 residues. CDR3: CASSQGPGARFSYEQYF. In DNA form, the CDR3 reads TGTGCCAGCAGCCAGGGCCCAGGGGCGCGCTTCTCCTACGAGCAGTACTTC. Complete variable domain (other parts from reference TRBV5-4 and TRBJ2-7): ETGVTQSPTHLIKTRGQQVTLRCSSQSGHNTVSWYQQALGQGPQFIFQYYREEENGRGNFPPRFSGLQFPNYSSELNVNALELDDSALYLCASSQGPGARFSYEQYFGPGTRLTVT.

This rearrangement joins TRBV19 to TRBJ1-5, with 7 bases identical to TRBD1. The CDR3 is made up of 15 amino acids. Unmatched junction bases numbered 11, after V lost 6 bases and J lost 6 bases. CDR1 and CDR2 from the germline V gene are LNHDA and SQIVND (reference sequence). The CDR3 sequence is CASRAWDSSGQPQHF. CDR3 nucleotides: TGTGCCAGTAGAGCTTGGGACAGCTCGGGTCAGCCCCAGCATTTT. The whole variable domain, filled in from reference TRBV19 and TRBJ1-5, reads DGGITQSPKYLFRKEGQNVTLSCEQNLNHDAMYWYRQDPGQGLRLIYYSQIVNDFQKGDIAEGYSVSREKKESFPLTVTSAQKNPTAFYLCASRAWDSSGQPQHFGDGTRLSIL.

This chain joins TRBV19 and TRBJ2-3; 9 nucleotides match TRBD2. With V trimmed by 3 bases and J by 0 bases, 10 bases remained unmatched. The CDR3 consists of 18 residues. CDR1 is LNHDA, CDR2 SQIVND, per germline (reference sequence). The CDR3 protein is CASSMDLAGTLSTDTQYF. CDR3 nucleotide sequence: TGTGCCAGTAGTATGGACCTAGCGGGGACCCTTAGCACAGATACGCAGTATTTT.

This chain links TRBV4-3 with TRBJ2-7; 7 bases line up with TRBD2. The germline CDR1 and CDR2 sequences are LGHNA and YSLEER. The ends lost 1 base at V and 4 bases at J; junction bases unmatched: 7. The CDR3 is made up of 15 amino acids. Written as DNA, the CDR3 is TGCGCCAGCAGCCAAGTTTGGGACGGGGGGTACGAGCAGTACTTC. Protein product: CASSQVWDGGYEQYF.

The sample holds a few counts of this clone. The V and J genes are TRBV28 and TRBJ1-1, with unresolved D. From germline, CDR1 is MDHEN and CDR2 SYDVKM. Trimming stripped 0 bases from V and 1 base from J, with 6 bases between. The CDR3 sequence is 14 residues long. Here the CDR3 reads CASSLWAGNTEAFF. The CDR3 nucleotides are TGTGCCAGCAGTTTATGGGCAGGGAACACTGAAGCTTTCTTT. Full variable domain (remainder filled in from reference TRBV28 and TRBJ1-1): DVKVTQSSRYLVKRTGEKVFLECVQDMDHENMFWYRQDPGLGLRLIYFSYDVKMKEKGDIPEGYSVSREKKERFSLILESASTNQTSMYLCASSLWAGNTEAFFGQGTRLTVV.

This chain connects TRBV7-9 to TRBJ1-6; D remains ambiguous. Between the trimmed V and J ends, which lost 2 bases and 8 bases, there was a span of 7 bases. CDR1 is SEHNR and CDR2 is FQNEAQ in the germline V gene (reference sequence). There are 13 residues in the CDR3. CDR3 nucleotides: TGTGCCAGCAGCTTACAGGCATATTCACCCCTCCACTTT. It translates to CASSLQAYSPLHF.

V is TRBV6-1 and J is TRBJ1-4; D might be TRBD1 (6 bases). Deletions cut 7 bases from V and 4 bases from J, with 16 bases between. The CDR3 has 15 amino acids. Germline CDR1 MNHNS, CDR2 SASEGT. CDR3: CASNGPGTSNEKLFF. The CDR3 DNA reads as TGTGCCAGCAACGGGCCTGGGACAAGTAATGAAAAACTGTTTTTT.